The 19 T cell receptor beta chains listed next were all sequenced from one sample in a study of cytomegalovirus exposure and HLA in healthy donors. The PCR was carried out with 60 Vbeta primers and 13 Jbeta primers. The assay was immunoSEQ multiplex PCR, and TCRdb's table has in-frame clones only and misses some. The table lists about 160,000 clones, 75% to 85% of them singletons, with about 13% in the top ten. The sequenced sample was PBMCs. The receptors were gathered from a woman between 50 and 59 years old in good health and CMV-seronegative.

This clone showed up just a few times. The chain combines TRBV11-3 with TRBJ2-2, with a tentative D call TRBD2 (6 bases). Looked up from germline, CDR1 is SGHNT and CDR2 is YENEEA. This CDR3 has 13 amino acids. V dropped 3 bases and J dropped 6 bases, with 8 bases sitting between them. The CDR3 loop is CASSLEGSGELFF. The CDR3 DNA follows: TGTGCCAGCAGCTTGGAGGGGTCCGGGGAGCTGTTTTTT.

This chain connects TRBV27 to TRBJ2-1; D might be TRBD2 (6 bases). Trimming removed 8 bases from V and 8 bases from J, with 19 bases in between. This CDR3 has 14 residues. Germline lookup yields CDR1 MNHEY and CDR2 SMNVEV (reference sequence). CDR3 in amino acids: CASRSGGKRYEQFF. The CDR3 region has the DNA TGTGCCAGCCGCTCTGGAGGGAAACGCTATGAGCAGTTCTTC.

The V and J genes are TRBV29-1 and TRBJ1-1, with D perhaps matching TRBD1 (5 bases). Germline V gives CDR1 SQVTM, CDR2 ANQGSEA. V was shortened by 7 bases and J by 1 base, with 13 bases between the two germline ends. This CDR3 has 13 amino acids. This CDR3 reads CSGDETANTEAFF. The CDR3 bases are TGCAGCGGTGACGAGACAGCGAACACTGAAGCTTTCTTT.

The chain is built from TRBV7-8 and TRBJ1-1, with D unresolved. This CDR3 spans 13 amino acids. V was trimmed by 1 base and J by 1 base, leaving 4 bases between them. Germline-derived CDR1 and CDR2 are SGHVS and FQNEAQ. The DNA for the CDR3 is TGTGCCAGCAGCTTAGGTAGGAACACTGAAGCTTTCTTT. Amino acids: CASSLGRNTEAFF.

The chain carries TRBV28 and TRBJ1-4; TRBD1 agrees at 7 bases. Germline-derived CDR1 and CDR2 are MDHEN and SYDVKM. There are 14 residues in the CDR3. Losses at the gene ends were 5 bases for V and 6 bases for J; bases not matched to a gene: 6. For the CDR3, the DNA is TGTGCCAGCAGTGCCTCCGGGACAGATGAAAAACTGTTTTTT. This encodes CASSASGTDEKLFF.

The chain uses TRBV5-1 and TRBJ1-2; D uncertain. V gave up 0 bases and J gave up 8 bases, with 20 bases separating them. This CDR3 is built from 16 residues. The germline gives CDR1 SGHRS, CDR2 YFSETQ. CDR3 DNA: TGCGCCAGCAGCTTGGCACAAGCAGGCCCGGTTTCGGGCTACACCTTC. Residues: CASSLAQAGPVSGYTF.

The chain recombines TRBV6-1 with TRBJ2-2; 7 nucleotides match TRBD2. The CDR3 extends over 14 amino acids. J gave up 3 bases and V 7 bases, and 5 bases lay outside the gene matches. Looked up from germline, CDR1 is MNHNS and CDR2 is SASEGT. The CDR3 DNA is TGTGCCAGCAAGCCTAGCGGAGACACCGGGGAGCTGTTTTTT. Protein: CASKPSGDTGELFF.

This chain connects TRBV5-1 to TRBJ2-1; TRBD2 agrees at 9 bases. There are 20 residues in the CDR3. The germline gives CDR1 SGHRS, CDR2 YFSETQ. After removal of 3 bases from V and 0 bases from J, the junction contained 16 bases not matched to a gene. The CDR3 DNA follows: TGCGCCAGCAGCTACCTTAGTGGTAGCGGGAGACGGAGCTCCTACAATGAGCAGTTCTTC. This sequence encodes CASSYLSGSGRRSSYNEQFF.

The chain employs TRBV18 and TRBJ2-7; tentative D call: TRBD1 (8 bases). Trimming shortened V by 4 bases and J by 6 bases, and 19 bases separated the two germline ends. Germline lookup yields CDR1 KGHSH and CDR2 LQKENI. CDR3 length equals 15 residues. The CDR3 sequence is CASSQTGQGGSEQYF. Here the CDR3 DNA reads TGTGCCAGCTCACAGACAGGACAGGGCGGGAGCGAGCAGTACTTC.

This chain joins TRBV5-6 and TRBJ2-7, with D perhaps matching TRBD1 (6 bases). Germline V CDR1 and CDR2: SGHDT, YYEEEE. The CDR3 sequence is 15 residues long. V was cut by 3 bases and J by 5 bases, with 18 bases left in between. This CDR3 is CASSSADRLRDEQYF. Here the CDR3 DNA reads TGTGCCAGCAGCTCAGCAGACAGGCTTCGGGACGAGCAGTACTTC.

The chain is built from TRBV6-4 and TRBJ2-5; 7 nucleotides match TRBD1. The DNA end is more similar to TRBJ2-7, so the J call may be wrong. The CDR3 covers 15 residues. From germline, CDR1 is MRHNA and CDR2 SNTAGT. The CDR3: CASSPGRGQLYEQYF. CDR3 in DNA: TGTGCCAGCAGTCCTGGAAGGGGGCAACTCTACGAGCAGTACTTC.

The genes are TRBV29-1 and TRBJ2-7, with a tentative D call TRBD2 (5 bases). The germline gives CDR1 SQVTM, CDR2 ANQGSEA. The CDR3 has 14 residues. V lost 6 bases, J lost 6 bases, and 21 bases lay in between. The CDR3 region has the DNA TGCAGCGTGAGACGGACTGACGAACTACCCGAGCAGTACTTC. As protein: CSVRRTDELPEQYF.

The rearrangement links TRBV7-9 to TRBJ2-1; 7 bases are a match to TRBD1. Trimming took 3 bases from V and 8 from J; bases not matched to a gene: 10. The CDR3 contains 15 residues. CDR1 and CDR2 (germline): SEHNR, FQNEAQ (reference sequence). The CDR3 spells CASSFRVQGVDEQFF. In DNA, the CDR3 is TGTGCCAGCAGCTTCCGGGTCCAGGGGGTAGATGAGCAGTTCTTC.

This clone was detected only a few times. CDR3 region: CASSLGGRRGTQYF. The CDR3 DNA follows: TGTGCCAGCAGTTTAGGCGGGAGGAGAGGGACCCAGTACTTC. The chain uses TRBV27 and TRBJ2-5, with 8 bases fitting TRBD2. Germline V CDR1 and CDR2: MNHEY, SMNVEV (reference sequence). The CDR3 runs 14 residues. V was clipped by 2 bases and J by 7 bases; unmatched bases: 6.

This clone appeared once. This chain links TRBV28 with TRBJ1-2; TRBD1 matches at 8 bases. The CDR3 has 13 amino acids. Trimming at V came to 8 bases and at J to 8 bases, leaving 10 bases not matched to a gene. Germline V CDR1 and CDR2: MDHEN, SYDVKM. The CDR3 region is CASGPQGARGYTF. In DNA, the CDR3 is TGTGCCAGCGGCCCCCAGGGGGCGCGCGGCTACACCTTC.

The rearrangement links TRBV4-1 to TRBJ2-7; 7 bases line up with TRBD1. Germline CDR1 reads MGHRA; CDR2 reads YSYEKL. The CDR3 is made up of 13 amino acids. V lost 2 bases, J lost 6 bases, and 4 bases stayed unmatched. CDR3 in amino acids: CASSQPDRSEQYF. The CDR3, as DNA: TGCGCCAGCAGCCAACCGGACAGGAGCGAGCAGTACTTC.

CDR3 loop: CAIDPQGGYTF. In nucleotides, the CDR3 is TGTGCCATCGATCCGCAGGGGGGCTACACCTTC. V is TRBV10-3 and J is TRBJ1-2; D may be TRBD1 (6 bases). Germline CDR1 and CDR2: ENHRY and SYGVKD. Trimming stripped 8 bases from V and 8 bases from J, with 12 bases between. The CDR3 is 11 amino acids.

V and J are TRBV27 and TRBJ1-1; a weak D match, TRBD1 (6 bases). The CDR3 contains 14 residues. The germline V gene has CDR1 MNHEY and CDR2 SMNVEV (reference sequence). The V end lost 7 bases, the J end lost 3 bases, and 15 bases lay between the germline ends. The DNA of the CDR3 is TGTGCCAGCACGGGCAGGGGCAGGGACACTGAAGCTTTCTTT. Protein: CASTGRGRDTEAFF.

This chain connects TRBV5-1 to TRBJ1-5, with 7 bases aligning to TRBD1. V shed 0 bases and J 7 bases; nucleotides not matched to a gene: 7. This CDR3 contains 15 residues. Per the germline V gene, CDR1 is SGHRS and CDR2 is YFSETQ. The CDR3 sequence: CASSLDVGGRQPQHF. The CDR3 nucleotides are TGCGCCAGCAGCTTGGACGTAGGGGGCCGACAGCCCCAGCATTTT.